This TCR beta chain was found in a study of radiation and T cells in renal cell carcinoma (dated by TCRdb to the early 2020s). Regarding the study in general: The samples were obtained from a clinical trial, where primary renal cell carcinomas were treated with 15 Gy stereotactic body radiation therapy and then removed by nephrectomy 4 weeks afterward. In total, approximately 51 samples, comprising some 25 tumors and around 27 peripheral blood samples, were subjected to TCR beta sequencing. Across all 50 or so samples, 4 million or so unique CDR3 nucleotide sequences encoding roughly 2,800,000 unique CDR3 amino acid sequences were identified. Findings and caveats that apply to the study as a whole: Top tumor clonotypes rose in blood from baseline to 2 weeks post-radiation, then contracted by 4 weeks, suggesting transient expansion of tumor-resident clones. Dynamics of the blood repertoire were not tracked past 4 weeks after treatment. Because pretreatment tumor biopsies were not available, the study could not determine whether clonotypes were already present within the tumor at baseline. With a single-armed trial design, the study had no way to address how radiation dose or scheduling affects the TCR repertoire.

A word on this clone: Its antigen has not been determined. No base qualities exist here, and no much larger clone lies one base off it.

Read against the paper, the sample's time point label means: baseline pretreatment blood. The treatment or condition label for this specimen denotes: 15 Gy SBRT to primary tumor, nephrectomy 4 weeks later. Serial peripheral blood from radiation-treated patients was sampled at baseline, 2 weeks and 4 weeks after SBRT to track tumor-enriched clonotypes. All patients had renal cell carcinoma with clear cell pathology. Genomic DNA for TCR sequencing was prepared using the QIAamp DNA Blood Mini Kit (Qiagen). Samples were included in the analyses only if all quality control checks were passed. The CDR3 holds 18 amino acids from the cysteine to the phenylalanine. Only the CDR3 DNA is retained, 54 bases long and in frame from the first base. Relative to germline, V is 0 bases shorter and J is 8 bases shorter, with 24 bases between their ends. From a lookup of the germline V gene, CDR1 and CDR2 are SGDLS and YYNGEE.

TCR beta libraries were generated from genomic DNA with the immunoSEQ kit, following the manufacturer's recommendations. For library preparation, a first multiplex PCR was performed with proprietary primers, followed by a second PCR in which unique barcodes were added, and bead cleanups were performed after each round. A kit-provided positive control reaction and a negative control reaction were included in every sample batch. The final libraries were assessed on an Agilent 4200 TapeStation D1000 ScreenTape, pooled by volume, and quantified by qPCR. Sequencing ran on an Illumina NextSeq500 with a MidOutput 150-cycle cartridge, using 156 Read1 and 15 Index1 cycles with kit custom primers. The pooled library was loaded at approximately 1.1 pM with an approximately 18% PhiX control spike-in. On the authors' methods: The vendor-processed data were analyzed in R, and a clonotype was defined as all T cells that share the same CDR3 nucleotide sequence. For clone abundance analyses, frequencies were normalized to the 10,000 most abundant clones in each sample. Public T cell clones, averaging fewer than five per sample, were removed before analysis. A difference in abundance of at least 32-fold between compartments was used to define tumor-enriched and baseline blood-enriched clonotypes. Clonotypes expanded or contracted between blood time points were identified with a beta-binomial differential abundance model. Tumor-blood repertoire similarity was measured with the Baroni-Urbani and Buser coefficient, and groups were compared using two-tailed Wilcoxon tests in R. TCRdb stores this immuneACCESS table with in-frame sequences only. Part of the clones is absent; in the studies checked, under half of the shortfall reflects unresolved V genes, and no reason is known for the rest. V and J calls and clone size are copied from that table; D and trimming were computed from the DNA. The sample table holds 150,000 or so clones, of which roughly nine tenths were seen once. Of the sample, 3.5% to 5% is held by the ten largest clones.

The chain is assembled from TRBV9 and TRBJ1-3; the D gene cannot be resolved reliably. The sample was blood, taken from a patient whose treatment included radiotherapy and nephrectomy. The origin of this receptor is a woman between 70 and 85 years old with renal cell carcinoma. The encoded CDR3 is CASSVGSVVRAEVDTIYF. The DNA sequence reads TGTGCCAGCAGCGTAGGGTCAGTCGTGCGTGCTGAGGTAGACACCATATATTTT.